This passage covers 10 T cell receptor beta chains from one sample sequenced in a study of Graves' ophthalmopathy and Graves' hyperthyroidism. As the template, RNA transcripts were used to amplify TCR beta CDR3 regions. After a first-round RT-PCR with HTBI primers, a second-round multiplex PCR was run. TCRdb itself ran the multiplex PCR reads through MiXCR, one entry per CDR3 protein. The sample includes fewer than 400,000 distinct CDR3 sequences, approximately 20% of them seen just once. The sequenced material came from peripheral blood. The receptors stem from a woman aged 18-35 years with Graves' ophthalmopathy.

The table lists this clonotype with many counts. The chain has TRBV6-2 or TRBV6-3 and TRBJ2-1; 10 nucleotides agree with TRBD2. From germline, CDR1 is MNHEY and CDR2 SVGEGT. V lost 8 bases to trimming and J lost 3 bases; unmatched junction nucleotides: 1. This CDR3 is built from 13 residues. This chain's CDR3 is CASGLADYNEQFF. In DNA, the CDR3 is TGTGCCAGCGGACTAGCGGACTACAATGAGCAGTTCTTC.

This clonotype was seen ten or more times. The chain carries TRBV24-1 and TRBJ2-5; 9 bases align to TRBD1. Per the germline V gene, CDR1 is KGHDR and CDR2 is SFDVKD. This CDR3 contains 16 residues. Losses at the gene ends were 5 bases for V and 5 bases for J; bases not matched to a gene: 11. CDR3 region: CATSGRTGAQGETQYF. The DNA of the CDR3 is TGTGCCACCAGTGGGAGGACAGGGGCCCAAGGGGAGACCCAGTACTTC.

This clonotype was seen ten or more times. This rearrangement joins TRBV24-1 to TRBJ1-2, with 8 bases lining up with TRBD1. Looked up from germline, CDR1 is KGHDR and CDR2 is SFDVKD. The CDR3 has 15 residues. Trimming at V came to 3 bases and at J to 3 bases, leaving 5 bases not matched to a gene. The CDR3 loop is CATSDEGQGHYGYTF. CDR3 nucleotides: TGTGCCACCAGTGATGAAGGACAGGGCCACTATGGCTACACCTTC.

The V gene is TRBV11-3, the J gene TRBJ2-5, with a weak D call TRBD1 (6 bases). The CDR3 is 12 residues long. V was clipped by 5 bases and J by 10 bases, with 14 bases between them. Germline-derived CDR1 and CDR2 are SGHNT and YENEEA. CDR3 in DNA: TGTGCCAGCAGCAGGGGGTTGGTGTTCCAGTACTTC. Encoded protein: CASSRGLVFQYF.

The table lists this clonotype with many counts. The V and J genes are TRBV7-2 and TRBJ2-4, with 10 bases that match TRBD1. Germline CDR1 SGHTA, CDR2 FQGNSA. The V segment lost 0 bases and the J segment 4 bases; nucleotides outside the gene matches: 3. This CDR3 is 16 amino acids long. The CDR3 nucleotides read TGTGCCAGCAGCTTAGCCCCGGGACAGGGGAAAAACATTCAGTACTTC. Encoded protein: CASSLAPGQGKNIQYF.

This clonotype has ten or more counts. The J gene is TRBJ1-6, the V gene TRBV10-1, with TRBD1 identical over 7 bases. The CDR3 has 13 amino acids. J was trimmed by 12 bases and V by 7 bases; bases with no gene match: 9. Germline V gene data show CDR1 as WNHNN and CDR2 as SYGVQD (reference sequence). CDR3 residues: CASNRPGGRPLHF. As DNA, the CDR3 is TGCGCCAGCAATCGTCCAGGGGGAAGACCCCTCCACTTT.

At least ten counts were recorded for this clonotype. The chain carries TRBV12-3 or TRBV12-4 and TRBJ1-1; 7 bases are shared with TRBD1. V shed 3 bases and J 2 bases; nucleotides not matched to a gene: 6. The CDR3 covers 15 residues. CDR3 in DNA: TGTGCCAGCAGTTTGGAGACAGGGTCCAACACTGAAGCTTTCTTT. Translated, it gives CASSLETGSNTEAFF.

This clonotype has a count of ten or more. V and J are TRBV7-8 and TRBJ1-3; D not certain. The ends were cut back, 1 base at V and 0 bases at J, with 7 bases in the middle. The CDR3 is 15 residues long. Germline CDR1 is SGHVS and CDR2 is FQNEAQ. The CDR3 reads CASSLVGSSGNTIYF. The CDR3 DNA reads TGTGCCAGCAGCTTAGTTGGTAGCTCTGGAAACACCATATATTTT.

This clonotype was detected many times. This chain links TRBV19 with TRBJ1-6; D possibly corresponds to TRBD1 (5 bases). Germline lookup yields CDR1 LNHDA and CDR2 SQIVND (reference sequence). The CDR3 extends over 14 amino acids. V was clipped by 5 bases and J by 7 bases, with 12 bases between them. The CDR3 DNA follows: TGTGCCAGTAGTCCCGCCCGACAGAATTCACCCCTCCACTTT. Translation gives CASSPARQNSPLHF.

This clonotype was found many times. The chain links TRBV18 to TRBJ2-7; a weak D match, TRBD2 (5 bases). V was pared by 3 bases and J by 1 base, with 10 bases between. This CDR3 has 14 residues. Germline V lookup: CDR1 KGHSH, CDR2 LQKENI. CDR3 protein: CASSPIGVSYEQYF. The CDR3 DNA reads TGTGCCAGCTCACCGATCGGGGTATCCTACGAGCAGTACTTC.